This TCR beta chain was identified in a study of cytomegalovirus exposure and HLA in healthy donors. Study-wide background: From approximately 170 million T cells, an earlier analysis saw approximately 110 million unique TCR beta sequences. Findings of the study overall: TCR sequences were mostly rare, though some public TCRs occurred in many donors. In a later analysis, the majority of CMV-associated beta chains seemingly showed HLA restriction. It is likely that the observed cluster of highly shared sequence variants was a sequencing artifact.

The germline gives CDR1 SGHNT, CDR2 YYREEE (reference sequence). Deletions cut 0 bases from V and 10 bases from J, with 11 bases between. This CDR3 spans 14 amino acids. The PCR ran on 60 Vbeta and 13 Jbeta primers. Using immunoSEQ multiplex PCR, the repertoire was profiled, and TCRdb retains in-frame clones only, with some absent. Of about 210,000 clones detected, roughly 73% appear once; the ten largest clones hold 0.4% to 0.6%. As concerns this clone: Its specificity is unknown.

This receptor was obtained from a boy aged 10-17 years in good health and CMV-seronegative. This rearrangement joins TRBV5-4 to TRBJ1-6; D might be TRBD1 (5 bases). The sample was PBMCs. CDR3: CASSLAQGGSPLHF. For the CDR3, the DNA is TGTGCCAGCAGCTTGGCTCAGGGAGGCTCACCCCTCCACTTT.